This TCR beta chain was obtained from a study of cytomegalovirus exposure and HLA in healthy donors. PCR involved 60 Vbeta and 13 Jbeta primers. Sequenced by immunoSEQ multiplex PCR; TCRdb stores in-frame clones only, minus some. The sample shows 90,000 to 140,000 clones, over 65% of them seen only once. Concerning this clone: The junction differs from germline at one of its ends, possibly a read error.

This CDR3 spans 14 amino acids. Germline values: CDR1 SEHNR, CDR2 FQNEAQ (reference sequence). This receptor was obtained from a middle-aged man in good health and CMV-seropositive. The sequenced sample consisted of PBMCs. This rearrangement joins TRBV7-9 to TRBJ1-1, with D possibly TRBD1 on 5 matching bases. CDR3 protein: CSSSLLQGGTEAFF. CDR3 DNA sequence: TGTTCCAGCAGCTTACTCCAGGGCGGAACTGAAGCTTTCTTT.